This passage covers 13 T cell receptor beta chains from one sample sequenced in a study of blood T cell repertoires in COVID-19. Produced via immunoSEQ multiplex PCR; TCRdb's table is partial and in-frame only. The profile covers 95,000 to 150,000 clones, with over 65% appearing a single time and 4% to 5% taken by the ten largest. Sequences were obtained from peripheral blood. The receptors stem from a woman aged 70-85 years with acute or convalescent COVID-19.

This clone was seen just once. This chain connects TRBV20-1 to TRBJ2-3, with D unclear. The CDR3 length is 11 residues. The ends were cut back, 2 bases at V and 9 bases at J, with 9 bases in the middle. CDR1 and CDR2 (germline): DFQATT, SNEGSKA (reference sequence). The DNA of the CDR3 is TGCAGTGCTAGATTTCTCCTAACGCAGTATTTT. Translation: CSARFLLTQYF.

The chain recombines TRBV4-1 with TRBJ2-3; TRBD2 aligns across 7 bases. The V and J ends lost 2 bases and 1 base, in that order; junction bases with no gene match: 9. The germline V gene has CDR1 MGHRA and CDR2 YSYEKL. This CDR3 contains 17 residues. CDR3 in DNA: TGCGCCAGCAGCCAACCCCTCGGACGGGGGGGCACAGATACGCAGTATTTT. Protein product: CASSQPLGRGGTDTQYF.

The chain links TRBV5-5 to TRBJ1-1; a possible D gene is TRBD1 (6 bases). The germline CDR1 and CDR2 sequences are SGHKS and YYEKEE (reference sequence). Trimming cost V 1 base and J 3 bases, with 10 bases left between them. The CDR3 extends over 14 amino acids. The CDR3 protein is CASSLWGQDTEAFF. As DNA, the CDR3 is TGTGCCAGCAGCTTGTGGGGGCAGGACACTGAAGCTTTCTTT.

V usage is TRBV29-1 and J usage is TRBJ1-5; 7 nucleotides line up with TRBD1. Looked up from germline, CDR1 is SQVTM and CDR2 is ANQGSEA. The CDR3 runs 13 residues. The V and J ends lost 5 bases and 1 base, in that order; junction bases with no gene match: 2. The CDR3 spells CSVSGQSNQPQHF. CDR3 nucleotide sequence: TGCAGCGTTTCGGGACAGAGCAATCAGCCCCAGCATTTT.

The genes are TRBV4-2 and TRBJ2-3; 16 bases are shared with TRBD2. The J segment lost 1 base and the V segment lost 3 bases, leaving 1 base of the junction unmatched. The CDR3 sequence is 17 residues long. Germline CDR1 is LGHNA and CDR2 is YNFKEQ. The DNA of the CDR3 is TGTGCCAGCAGCCAGGGACTAGCGGGGGGGGGCACAGATACGCAGTATTTT. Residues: CASSQGLAGGGTDTQYF.

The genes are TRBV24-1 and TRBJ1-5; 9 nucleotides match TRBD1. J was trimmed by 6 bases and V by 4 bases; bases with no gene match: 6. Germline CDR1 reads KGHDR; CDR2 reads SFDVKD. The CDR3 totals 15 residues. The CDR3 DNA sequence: TGTGCCACCAGTGACGCCGGGACAGGGTCTCAGCCCCAGCATTTT. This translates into CATSDAGTGSQPQHF.

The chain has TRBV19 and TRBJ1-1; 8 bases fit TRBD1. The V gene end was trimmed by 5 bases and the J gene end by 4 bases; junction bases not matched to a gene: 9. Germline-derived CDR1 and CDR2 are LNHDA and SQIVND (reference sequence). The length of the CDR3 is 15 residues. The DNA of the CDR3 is TGTGCCAGTAGTTCGCAGGGGGCCCCGGGCACTGAAGCTTTCTTT. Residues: CASSSQGAPGTEAFF.

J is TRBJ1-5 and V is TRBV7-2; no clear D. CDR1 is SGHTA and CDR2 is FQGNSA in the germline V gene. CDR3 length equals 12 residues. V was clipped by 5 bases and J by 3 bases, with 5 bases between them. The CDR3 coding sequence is TGTGCCAGCAGCGTCTACAATCAGCCCCAGCATTTT. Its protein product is CASSVYNQPQHF.

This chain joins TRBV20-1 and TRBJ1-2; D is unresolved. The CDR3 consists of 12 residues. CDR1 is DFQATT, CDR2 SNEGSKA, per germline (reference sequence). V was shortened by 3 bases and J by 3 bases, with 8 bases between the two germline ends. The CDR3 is CSASRRDYGYTF. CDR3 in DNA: TGCAGTGCTAGTCGGCGGGACTATGGCTACACCTTC.

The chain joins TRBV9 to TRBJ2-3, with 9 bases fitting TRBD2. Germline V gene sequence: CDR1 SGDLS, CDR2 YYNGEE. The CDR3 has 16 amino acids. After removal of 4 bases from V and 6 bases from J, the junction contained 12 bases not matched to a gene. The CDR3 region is CASSPRLAEVSDTQYF. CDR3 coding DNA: TGTGCCAGCAGCCCACGACTAGCGGAGGTTTCGGATACGCAGTATTTT.

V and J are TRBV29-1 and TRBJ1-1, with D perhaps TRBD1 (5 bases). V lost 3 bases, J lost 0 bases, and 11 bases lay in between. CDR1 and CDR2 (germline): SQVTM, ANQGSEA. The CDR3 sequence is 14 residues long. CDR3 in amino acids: CSVERGGVNTEAFF. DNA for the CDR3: TGCAGCGTTGAGAGGGGAGGGGTGAACACTGAAGCTTTCTTT.

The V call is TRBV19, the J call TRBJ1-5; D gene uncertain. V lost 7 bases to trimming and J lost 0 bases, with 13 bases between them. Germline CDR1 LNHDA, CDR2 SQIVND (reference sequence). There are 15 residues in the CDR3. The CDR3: CASKSVEYSNQPQHF. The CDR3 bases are TGTGCCAGTAAATCGGTAGAGTATAGCAATCAGCCCCAGCATTTT.

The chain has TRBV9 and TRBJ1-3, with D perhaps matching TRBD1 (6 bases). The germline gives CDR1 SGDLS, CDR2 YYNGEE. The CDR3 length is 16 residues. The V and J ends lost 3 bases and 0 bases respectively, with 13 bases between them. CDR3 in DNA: TGTGCCAGCAGCGCTTCCAGGGGCTTCTCTGGAAACACCATATATTTT. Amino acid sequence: CASSASRGFSGNTIYF.